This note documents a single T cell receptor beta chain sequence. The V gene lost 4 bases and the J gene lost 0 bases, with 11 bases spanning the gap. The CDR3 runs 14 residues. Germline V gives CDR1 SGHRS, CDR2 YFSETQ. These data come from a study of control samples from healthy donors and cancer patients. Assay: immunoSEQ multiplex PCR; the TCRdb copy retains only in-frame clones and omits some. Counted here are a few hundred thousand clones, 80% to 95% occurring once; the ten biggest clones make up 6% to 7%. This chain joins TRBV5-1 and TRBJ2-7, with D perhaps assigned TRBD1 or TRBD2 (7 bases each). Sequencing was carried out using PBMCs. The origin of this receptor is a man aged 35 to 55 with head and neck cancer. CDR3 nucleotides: TGCGCCAGCAGCCGGGGGGACAGCTCCTACGAGCAGTACTTC. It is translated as CASSRGDSSYEQYF.